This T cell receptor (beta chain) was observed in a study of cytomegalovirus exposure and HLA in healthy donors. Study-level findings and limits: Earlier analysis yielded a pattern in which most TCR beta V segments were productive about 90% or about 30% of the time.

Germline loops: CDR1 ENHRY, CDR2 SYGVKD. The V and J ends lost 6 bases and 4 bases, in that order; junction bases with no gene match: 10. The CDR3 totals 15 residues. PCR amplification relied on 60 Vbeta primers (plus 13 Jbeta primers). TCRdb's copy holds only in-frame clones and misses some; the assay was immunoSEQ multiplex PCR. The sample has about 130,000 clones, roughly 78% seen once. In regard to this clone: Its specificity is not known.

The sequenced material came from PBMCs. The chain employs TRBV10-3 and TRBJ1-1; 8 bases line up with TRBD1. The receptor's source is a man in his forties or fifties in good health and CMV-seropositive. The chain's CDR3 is CAIRKGQGGSTEAFF. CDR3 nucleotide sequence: TGTGCCATCAGAAAAGGACAGGGAGGAAGCACTGAAGCTTTCTTT.